This TCR beta chain was captured in a study of T cell responses to AZD1222 COVID-19 vaccine. Study conclusions and caveats: Females outnumbered males among donors, who were mostly white British; clonal diversity was possibly underestimated. Vaccine-associated CD4 TCRs spanned spike, dominant at 160-218 and 743-854.

Here immunoSEQ multiplex PCR was the method, and the copy in TCRdb shows in-frame clones only, minus some. The sample records 95,000 to 100,000 clones, roughly 84% being singletons. Details on this clone: Its antigen is unknown.

The sample here was peripheral blood, taken on day 0 of AZD1222 vaccination. The TCR was taken from an adult in good health.

In DNA form, the CDR3 reads TGTGCCAGCAGCTTGCAGGCGACGGGGAACTATGGCTACACCTTC. It yields the protein CASSLQATGNYGYTF. The chain uses TRBV5-5 and TRBJ1-2; D not certain. Germline CDR1 is SGHKS and CDR2 is YYEKEE (reference sequence). The CDR3 is 15 residues long. The germline V and J ends were trimmed by 1 base and 2 bases, with 12 bases remaining between them.